This TCR beta chain was observed in a study of blood T cell repertoires in COVID-19. This CDR3 is 15 amino acids long. Germline CDR1 and CDR2: WNHNN and SYGVQD (reference sequence). Trimming left V 4 bases short and J 1 base short, with 13 bases between. Repertoires were generated with immunoSEQ multiplex PCR, while TCRdb's copy carries only in-frame clones and drops some. The sample contains approximately 46,000 clones, around 83% of which appear only once. This clonotype was obtained from a human donor in a cohort sampled during active COVID-19. The V call is TRBV10-1, the J call TRBJ1-2; no firm D call. Material for sequencing was peripheral blood. In nucleotides, the CDR3 is TGCGCCAGCAGTGTGGGCCAATTGGTTAACTATGGCTACACCTTC. It encodes CASSVGQLVNYGYTF.